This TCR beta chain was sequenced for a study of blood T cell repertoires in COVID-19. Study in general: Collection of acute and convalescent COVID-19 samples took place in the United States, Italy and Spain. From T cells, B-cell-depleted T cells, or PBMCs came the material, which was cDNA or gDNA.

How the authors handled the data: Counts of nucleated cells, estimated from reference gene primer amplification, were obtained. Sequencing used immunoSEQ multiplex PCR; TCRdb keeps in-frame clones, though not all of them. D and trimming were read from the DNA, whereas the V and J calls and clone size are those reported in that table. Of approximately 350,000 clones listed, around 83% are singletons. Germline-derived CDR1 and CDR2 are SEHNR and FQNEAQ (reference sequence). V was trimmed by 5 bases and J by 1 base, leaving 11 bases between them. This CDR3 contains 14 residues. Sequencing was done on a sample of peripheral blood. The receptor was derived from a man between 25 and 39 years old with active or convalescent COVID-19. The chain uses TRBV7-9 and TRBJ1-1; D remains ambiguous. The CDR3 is CASSPSYGNTEAFF. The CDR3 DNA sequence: TGTGCCAGCAGCCCCTCGTACGGGAACACTGAAGCTTTCTTT. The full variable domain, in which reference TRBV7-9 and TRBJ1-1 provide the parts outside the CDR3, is DTGVSQNPRHKITKRGQNVTFRCDPISEHNRLYWYRQTLGQGPEFLTYFQNEAQLEKSRLLSDRFSAERPKGSFSTLEIQRTEQGDSAMYLCASSPSYGNTEAFFGQGTRLTVV.